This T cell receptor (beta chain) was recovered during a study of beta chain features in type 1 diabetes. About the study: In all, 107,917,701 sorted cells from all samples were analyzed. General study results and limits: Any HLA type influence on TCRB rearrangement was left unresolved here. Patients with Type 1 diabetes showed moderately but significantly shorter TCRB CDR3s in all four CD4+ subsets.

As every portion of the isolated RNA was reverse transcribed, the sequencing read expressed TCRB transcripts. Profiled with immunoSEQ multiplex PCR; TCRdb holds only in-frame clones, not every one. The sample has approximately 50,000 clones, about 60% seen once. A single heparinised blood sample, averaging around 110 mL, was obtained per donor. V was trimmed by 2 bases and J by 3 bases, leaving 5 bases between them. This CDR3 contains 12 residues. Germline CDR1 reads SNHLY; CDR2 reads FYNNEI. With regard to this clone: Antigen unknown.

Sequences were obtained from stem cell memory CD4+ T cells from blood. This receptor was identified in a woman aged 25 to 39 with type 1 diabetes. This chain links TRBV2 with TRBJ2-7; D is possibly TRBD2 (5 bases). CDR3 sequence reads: CASSESGYEQYF. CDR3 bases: TGTGCCAGCAGTGAAAGCGGCTACGAGCAGTACTTC.